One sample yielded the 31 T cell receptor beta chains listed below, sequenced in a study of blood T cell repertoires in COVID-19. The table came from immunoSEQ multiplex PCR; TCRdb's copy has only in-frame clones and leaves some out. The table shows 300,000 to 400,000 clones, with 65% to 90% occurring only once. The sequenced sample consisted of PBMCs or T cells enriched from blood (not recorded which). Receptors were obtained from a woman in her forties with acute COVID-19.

This CDR3 is CASSQDPRATYQETQYF. The CDR3 DNA reads as TGTGCCAGCAGCCAAGATCCGCGCGCCACGTACCAAGAGACCCAGTACTTC. The genes are TRBV14 and TRBJ2-5; no reliable D call. V shed 0 bases and J shed 0 bases, with 14 bases lying between them. The CDR3 contains 17 residues. CDR1 SGHDN and CDR2 FVKESK come from the germline V gene. Based on the CDR3 plus reference TRBV14 and TRBJ2-5, the full variable domain is EAGVTQFPSHSVIEKGQTVTLRCDPISGHDNLYWYRRVMGKEIKFLLHFVKESKQDESGMPNNRFLAERTGGTYSTLKVQPAELEDSGVYFCASSQDPRATYQETQYFGPGTRLLVL.

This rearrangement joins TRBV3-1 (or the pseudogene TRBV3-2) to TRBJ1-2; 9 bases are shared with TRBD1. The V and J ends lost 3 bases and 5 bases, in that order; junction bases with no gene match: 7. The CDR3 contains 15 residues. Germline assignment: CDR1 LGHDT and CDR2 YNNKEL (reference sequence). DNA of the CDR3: TGTGCCAGCAGCCAGAGCCGGGACAGGGTTTATGGCTACACCTTC. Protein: CASSQSRDRVYGYTF.

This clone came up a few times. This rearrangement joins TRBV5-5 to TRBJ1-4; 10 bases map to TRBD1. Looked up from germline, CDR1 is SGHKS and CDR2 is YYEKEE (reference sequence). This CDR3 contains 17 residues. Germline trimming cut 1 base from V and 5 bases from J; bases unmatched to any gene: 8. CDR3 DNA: TGTGCCAGCAGCTTGTTGCTGGGACAGGGGACAAATGAAAAACTGTTTTTT. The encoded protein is CASSLLLGQGTNEKLFF. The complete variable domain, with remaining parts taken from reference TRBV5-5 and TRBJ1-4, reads DAGVTQSPTHLIKTRGQQVTLRCSPISGHKSVSWYQQVLGQGPQFIFQYYEKEERGRGNFPDRFSARQFPNYSSELNVNALLLGDSALYLCASSLLLGQGTNEKLFFGSGTQLSVL.

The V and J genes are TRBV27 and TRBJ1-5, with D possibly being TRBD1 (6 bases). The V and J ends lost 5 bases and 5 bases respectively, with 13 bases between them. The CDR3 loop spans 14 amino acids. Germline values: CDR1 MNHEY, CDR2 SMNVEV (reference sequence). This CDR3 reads CASSVQGLDQPQHF. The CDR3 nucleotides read TGTGCCAGCAGTGTCCAGGGGTTAGATCAGCCCCAGCATTTT.

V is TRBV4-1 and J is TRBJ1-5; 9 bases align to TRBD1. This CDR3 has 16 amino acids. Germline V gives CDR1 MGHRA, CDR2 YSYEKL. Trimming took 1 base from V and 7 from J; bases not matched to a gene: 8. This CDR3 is CASSQVGQGNEQPQHF. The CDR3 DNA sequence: TGCGCCAGCAGCCAAGTGGGACAGGGTAATGAACAGCCCCAGCATTTT.

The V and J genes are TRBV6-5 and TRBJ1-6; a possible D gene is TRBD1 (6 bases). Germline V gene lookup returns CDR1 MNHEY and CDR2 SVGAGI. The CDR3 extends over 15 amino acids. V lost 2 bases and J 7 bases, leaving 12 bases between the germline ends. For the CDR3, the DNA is TGTGCCAGCAGTTACGCGGGGGGCGAAAATTCACCCCTCCACTTT. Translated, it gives CASSYAGGENSPLHF.

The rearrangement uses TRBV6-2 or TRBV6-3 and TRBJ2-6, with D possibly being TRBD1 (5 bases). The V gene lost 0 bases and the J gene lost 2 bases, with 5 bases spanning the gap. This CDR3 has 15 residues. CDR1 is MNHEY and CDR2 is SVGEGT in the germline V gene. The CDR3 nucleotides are TGTGCCAGCAGTTACTCGACAGCTGGGGCCAACGTCCTGACTTTC. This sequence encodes CASSYSTAGANVLTF.

In nucleotides, the CDR3 is TGTGCCAGCAGCAGCGGACAGGCAAGCAATCAGCCCCAGCATTTT. It translates to CASSSGQASNQPQHF. The chain links TRBV7-8 to TRBJ1-5; 7 bases are a match to TRBD1. CDR1 and CDR2 from the germline V gene are SGHVS and FQNEAQ. J lost 1 base, V lost 5 bases, and 5 bases had no gene match. This CDR3 is 15 amino acids long.

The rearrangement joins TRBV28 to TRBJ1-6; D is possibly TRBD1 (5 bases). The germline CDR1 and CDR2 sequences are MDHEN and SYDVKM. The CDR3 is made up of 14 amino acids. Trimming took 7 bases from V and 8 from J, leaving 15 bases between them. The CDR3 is CASTTWGRHSPLHF. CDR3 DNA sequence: TGTGCCAGCACCACCTGGGGCCGTCATTCACCCCTCCACTTT.

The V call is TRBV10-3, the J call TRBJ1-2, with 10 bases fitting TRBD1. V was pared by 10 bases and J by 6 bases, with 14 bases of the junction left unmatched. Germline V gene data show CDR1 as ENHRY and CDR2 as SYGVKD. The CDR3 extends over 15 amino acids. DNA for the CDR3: TGTGCCACCTCCCCTGGGGACAGGGGTAGGGATGGCTACACCTTC. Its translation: CATSPGDRGRDGYTF.

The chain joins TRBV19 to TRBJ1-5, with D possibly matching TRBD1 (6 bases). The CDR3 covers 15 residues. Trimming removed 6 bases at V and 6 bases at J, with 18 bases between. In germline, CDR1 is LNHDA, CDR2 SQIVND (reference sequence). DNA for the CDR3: TGTGCCAGTAGAGCGCTATCGCAGGGGAGTCAGCCCCAGCATTTT. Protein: CASRALSQGSQPQHF. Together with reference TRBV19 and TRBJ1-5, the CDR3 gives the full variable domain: DGGITQSPKYLFRKEGQNVTLSCEQNLNHDAMYWYRQDPGQGLRLIYYSQIVNDFQKGDIAEGYSVSREKKESFPLTVTSAQKNPTAFYLCASRALSQGSQPQHFGDGTRLSIL.

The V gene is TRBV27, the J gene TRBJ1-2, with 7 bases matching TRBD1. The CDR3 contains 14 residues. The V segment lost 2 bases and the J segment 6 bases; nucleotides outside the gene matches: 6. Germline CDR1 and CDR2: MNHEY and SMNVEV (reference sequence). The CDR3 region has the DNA TGTGCCAGCAGTTTAAGGGGGCAATCCCATGGCTACACCTTC. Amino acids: CASSLRGQSHGYTF.

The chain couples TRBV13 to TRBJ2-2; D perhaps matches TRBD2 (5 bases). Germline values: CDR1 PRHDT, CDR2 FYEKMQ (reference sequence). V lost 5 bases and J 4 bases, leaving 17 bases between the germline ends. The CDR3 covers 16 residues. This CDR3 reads CASSPEGWGGTGELFF. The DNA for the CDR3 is TGTGCCAGCAGCCCCGAGGGTTGGGGTGGCACCGGGGAGCTGTTTTTT.

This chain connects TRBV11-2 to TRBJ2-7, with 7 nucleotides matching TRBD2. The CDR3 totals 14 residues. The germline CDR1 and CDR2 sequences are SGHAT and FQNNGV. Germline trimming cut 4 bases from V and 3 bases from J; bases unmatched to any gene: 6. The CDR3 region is CASSSVLAIYEQYF. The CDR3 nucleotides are TGTGCCAGCAGCTCCGTACTAGCGATCTACGAGCAGTACTTC.

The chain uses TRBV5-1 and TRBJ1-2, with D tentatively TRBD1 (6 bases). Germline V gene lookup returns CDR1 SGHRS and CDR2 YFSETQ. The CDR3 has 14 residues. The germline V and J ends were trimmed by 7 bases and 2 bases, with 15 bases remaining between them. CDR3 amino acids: CASGKGVGNYGYTF. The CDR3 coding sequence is TGCGCCAGCGGGAAGGGGGTTGGGAACTATGGCTACACCTTC.

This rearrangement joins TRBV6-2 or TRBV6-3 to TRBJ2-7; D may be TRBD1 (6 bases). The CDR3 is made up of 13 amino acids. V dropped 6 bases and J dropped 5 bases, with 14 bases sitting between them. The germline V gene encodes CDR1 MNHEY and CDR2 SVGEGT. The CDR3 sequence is CASSQLRGNEQYF. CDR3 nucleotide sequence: TGTGCCAGCAGCCAGCTCAGGGGAAACGAGCAGTACTTC.

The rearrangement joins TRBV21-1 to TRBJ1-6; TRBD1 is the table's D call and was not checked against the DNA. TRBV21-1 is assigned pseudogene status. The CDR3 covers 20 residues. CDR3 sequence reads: CASSKRRSTKTPKGISPLHF. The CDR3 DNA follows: TGTGCCAGCAGCAAACGCCGATCGACCAAAACTCCGAAGGGGATTTCACCCCTCCACTTT.

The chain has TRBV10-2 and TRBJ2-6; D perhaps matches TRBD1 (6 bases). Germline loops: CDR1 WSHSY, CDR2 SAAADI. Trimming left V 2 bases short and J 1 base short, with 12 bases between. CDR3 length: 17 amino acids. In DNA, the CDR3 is TGCGCCAGCAGTGAGCACAGGGCTAGTTCTGGGGCCAACGTCCTGACTTTC. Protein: CASSEHRASSGANVLTF.

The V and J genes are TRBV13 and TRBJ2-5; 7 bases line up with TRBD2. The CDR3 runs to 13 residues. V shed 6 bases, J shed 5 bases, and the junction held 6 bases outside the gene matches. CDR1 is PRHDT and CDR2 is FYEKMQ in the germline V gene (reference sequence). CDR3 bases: TGTGCCAGCAGACAAGGCGGGAGTGAGACCCAGTACTTC. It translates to CASRQGGSETQYF.

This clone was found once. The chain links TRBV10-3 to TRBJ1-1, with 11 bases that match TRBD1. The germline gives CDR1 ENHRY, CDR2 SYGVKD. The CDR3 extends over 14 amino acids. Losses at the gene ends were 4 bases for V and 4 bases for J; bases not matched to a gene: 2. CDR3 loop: CAISGTGGTTEAFF. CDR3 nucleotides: TGTGCCATCAGTGGGACAGGGGGCACCACTGAAGCTTTCTTT.

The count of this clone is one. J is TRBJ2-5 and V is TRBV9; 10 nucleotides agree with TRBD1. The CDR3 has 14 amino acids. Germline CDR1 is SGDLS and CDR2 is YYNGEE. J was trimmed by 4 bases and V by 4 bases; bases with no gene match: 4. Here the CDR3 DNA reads TGTGCCAGCAGCCGGGACAGGGGCCGAGAGACCCAGTACTTC. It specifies CASSRDRGRETQYF.

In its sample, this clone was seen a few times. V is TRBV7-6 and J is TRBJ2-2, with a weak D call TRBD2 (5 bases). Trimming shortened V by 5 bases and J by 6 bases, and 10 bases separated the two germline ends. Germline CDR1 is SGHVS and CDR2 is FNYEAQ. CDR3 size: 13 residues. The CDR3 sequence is CASSHGSAGELFF. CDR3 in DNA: TGTGCCAGCAGCCATGGGAGCGCCGGGGAGCTGTTTTTT.

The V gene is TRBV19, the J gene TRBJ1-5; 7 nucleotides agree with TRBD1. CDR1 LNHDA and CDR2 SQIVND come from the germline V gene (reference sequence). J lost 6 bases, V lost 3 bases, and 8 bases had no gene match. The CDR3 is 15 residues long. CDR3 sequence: CASSMWERGPQPQHF. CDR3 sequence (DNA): TGTGCCAGTAGTATGTGGGAAAGGGGGCCTCAGCCCCAGCATTTT. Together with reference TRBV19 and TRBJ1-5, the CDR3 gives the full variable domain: DGGITQSPKYLFRKEGQNVTLSCEQNLNHDAMYWYRQDPGQGLRLIYYSQIVNDFQKGDIAEGYSVSREKKESFPLTVTSAQKNPTAFYLCASSMWERGPQPQHFGDGTRLSIL.

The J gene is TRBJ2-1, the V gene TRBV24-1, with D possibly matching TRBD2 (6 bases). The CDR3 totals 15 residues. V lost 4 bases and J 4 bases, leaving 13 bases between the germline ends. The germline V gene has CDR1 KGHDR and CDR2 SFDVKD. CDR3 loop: CATSETSKGYNEQFF. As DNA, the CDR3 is TGTGCCACCAGTGAGACTAGTAAAGGATACAATGAGCAGTTCTTC.

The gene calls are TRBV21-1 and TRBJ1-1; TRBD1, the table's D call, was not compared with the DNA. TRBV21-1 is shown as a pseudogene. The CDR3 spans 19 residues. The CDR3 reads CASSKEVEGGPSRNTEAFF. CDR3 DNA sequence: TGTGCCAGCAGCAAAGAAGTTGAAGGGGGACCATCAAGGAACACTGAAGCTTTCTTT.

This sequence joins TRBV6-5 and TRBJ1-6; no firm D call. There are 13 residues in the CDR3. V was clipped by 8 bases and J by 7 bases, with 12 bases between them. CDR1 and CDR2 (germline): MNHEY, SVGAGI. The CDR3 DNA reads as TGTGCCAGCTCCCGGGAAGAAAATTCACCCCTCCACTTT. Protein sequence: CASSREENSPLHF.

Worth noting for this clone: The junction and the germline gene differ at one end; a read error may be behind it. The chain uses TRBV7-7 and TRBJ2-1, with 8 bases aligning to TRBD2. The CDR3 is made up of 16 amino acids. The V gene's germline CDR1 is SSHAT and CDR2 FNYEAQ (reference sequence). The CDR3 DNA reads TGTGCTAGCAGCTTAGAACTAGCGGAATCATACAATGAGCAGTTCTTC. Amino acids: CASSLELAESYNEQFF.

CDR3 DNA: TGTGCCAGCAGCTTTTCTCCCGGACTAGCGAGCTCTGGGGCCAACGTCCTGACTTTC. It translates to CASSFSPGLASSGANVLTF. The chain has TRBV7-9 and TRBJ2-6; 9 positions match TRBD2. J gave up 0 bases and V 3 bases, and 9 bases lay outside the gene matches. CDR1 is SEHNR and CDR2 is FQNEAQ in the germline V gene (reference sequence). CDR3 length equals 19 residues. The whole variable domain, filled in from reference TRBV7-9 and TRBJ2-6, reads DTGVSQNPRHKITKRGQNVTFRCDPISEHNRLYWYRQTLGQGPEFLTYFQNEAQLEKSRLLSDRFSAERPKGSFSTLEIQRTEQGDSAMYLCASSFSPGLASSGANVLTFGAGSRLTVL.

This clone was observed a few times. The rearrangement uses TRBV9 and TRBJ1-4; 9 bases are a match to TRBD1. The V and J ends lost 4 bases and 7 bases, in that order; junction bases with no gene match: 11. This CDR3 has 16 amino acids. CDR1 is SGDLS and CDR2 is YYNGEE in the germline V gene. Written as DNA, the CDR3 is TGTGCCAGCAGCCCAGGGACAGGGAGGGAAGGTGAAAAACTGTTTTTT. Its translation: CASSPGTGREGEKLFF.

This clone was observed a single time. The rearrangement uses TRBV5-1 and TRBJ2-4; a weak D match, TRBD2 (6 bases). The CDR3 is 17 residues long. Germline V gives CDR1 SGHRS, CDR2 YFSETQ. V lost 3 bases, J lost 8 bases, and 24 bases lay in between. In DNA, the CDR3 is TGCGCCAGCAGCTCCAATCCTCGGGACTCAACCTGGGACATTCAGTACTTC. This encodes CASSSNPRDSTWDIQYF.

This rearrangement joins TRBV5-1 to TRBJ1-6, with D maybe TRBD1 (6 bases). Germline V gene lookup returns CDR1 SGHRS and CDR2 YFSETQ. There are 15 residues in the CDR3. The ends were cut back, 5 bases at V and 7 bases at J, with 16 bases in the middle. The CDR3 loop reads CASSTKDRSNSPLHF. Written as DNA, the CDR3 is TGCGCCAGCAGTACTAAGGACAGAAGCAATTCACCCCTCCACTTT.